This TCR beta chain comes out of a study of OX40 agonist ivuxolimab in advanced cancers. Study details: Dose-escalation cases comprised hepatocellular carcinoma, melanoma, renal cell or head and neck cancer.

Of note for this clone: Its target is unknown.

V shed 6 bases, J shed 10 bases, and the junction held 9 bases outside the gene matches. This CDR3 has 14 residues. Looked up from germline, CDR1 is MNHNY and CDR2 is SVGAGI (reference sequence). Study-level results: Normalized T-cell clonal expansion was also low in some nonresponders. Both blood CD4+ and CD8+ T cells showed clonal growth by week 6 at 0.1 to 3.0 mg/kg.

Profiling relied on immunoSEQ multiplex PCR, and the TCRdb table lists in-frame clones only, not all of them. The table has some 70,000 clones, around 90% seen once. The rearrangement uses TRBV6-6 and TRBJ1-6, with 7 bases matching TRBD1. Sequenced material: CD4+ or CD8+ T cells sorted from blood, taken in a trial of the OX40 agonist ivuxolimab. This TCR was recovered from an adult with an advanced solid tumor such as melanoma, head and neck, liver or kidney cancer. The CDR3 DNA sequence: TGTGCCAGCAGCAGACAGGGAAAGGGATCACCCCTCCACTTT. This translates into CASSRQGKGSPLHF.